Each of the 26 T cell receptor beta chains below was sequenced from the same sample in a study of T cell responses to AZD1222 COVID-19 vaccine. Sequenced by immunoSEQ multiplex PCR; TCRdb stores in-frame clones only, minus some. The table has 200,000 to 300,000 clones, approximately 95% seen once. Sequenced material: peripheral blood, taken on day 0 of AZD1222 vaccination. These receptors were obtained from an adult in good health.

This chain links TRBV28 with TRBJ2-1; D might be TRBD2 (6 bases). Germline CDR1 reads MDHEN; CDR2 reads SYDVKM. V was pared by 10 bases and J by 5 bases, with 21 bases between. The CDR3 has 15 amino acids. As DNA, the CDR3 is TGTGCCACCCTATTCGGTGCGGGATATGACAATGAGCAGTTCTTC. Protein: CATLFGAGYDNEQFF.

The chain employs TRBV9 and TRBJ2-5; the D gene is possibly TRBD2 (7 bases). Germline values: CDR1 SGDLS, CDR2 YYNGEE. Trimming removed 0 bases from V and 5 bases from J, with 11 bases in between. This CDR3 has 14 amino acids. CDR3 loop: CASSVAGGTETQYF. The CDR3 DNA reads TGTGCCAGCAGCGTAGCGGGGGGCACGGAGACCCAGTACTTC.

This chain uses TRBV19 with TRBJ1-1; D is unresolved. CDR3 size: 14 residues. Germline CDR1 LNHDA, CDR2 SQIVND (reference sequence). Trimming cost V 1 base and J 4 bases, with 10 bases left between them. The CDR3 sequence is CASSIGGKGTEAFF. The CDR3 coding sequence is TGTGCCAGTAGTATAGGAGGGAAAGGCACTGAAGCTTTCTTT.

The chain is built from TRBV7-2 and TRBJ2-3; possibly TRBD1 or TRBD2 for D (5 bases each). V lost 6 bases and J lost 6, with 16 bases in between. Germline V lookup: CDR1 SGHTA, CDR2 FQGNSA. CDR3 length: 14 amino acids. CDR3 DNA sequence: TGTGCCAGCAGGCTAGTGGATCGGGGCGATACGCAGTATTTT. This gives the protein CASRLVDRGDTQYF. The full variable domain, completed using reference TRBV7-2 and TRBJ2-3, is GAGVSQSPSNKVTEKGKDVELRCDPISGHTALYWYRQSLGQGLEFLIYFQGNSAPDKSGLPSDRFSAERTGGSVSTLTIQRTQQEDSAVYLCASRLVDRGDTQYFGPGTRLTVL.

J is TRBJ2-3 and V is TRBV29-1, with a tentative D call TRBD1 (6 bases). V lost 1 base and J lost 6, with 17 bases in between. Germline V gives CDR1 SQVTM, CDR2 ANQGSEA. The CDR3 sequence is 15 residues long. The CDR3 sequence is CSVEVGSRGGDTQYF. Written as DNA, the CDR3 is TGCAGCGTTGAAGTAGGATCCAGGGGTGGCGATACGCAGTATTTT.

The gene calls are TRBV7-2 and TRBJ1-5; D remains unclear. Germline assignment: CDR1 SGHTA and CDR2 FQGNSA. V shed 6 bases and J shed 3 bases, with 15 bases lying between them. The CDR3 runs 15 residues. This CDR3 reads CASSPTDRDNQPQHF. DNA of the CDR3: TGTGCCAGCAGTCCGACTGACCGCGACAATCAGCCCCAGCATTTT.

The gene calls are TRBV29-1 and TRBJ1-2; 9 nucleotides line up with TRBD1. The junction had 12 bases not matched to a gene; V was cut back by 6 bases and J by 7 bases. Germline CDR1 and CDR2: SQVTM and ANQGSEA. The CDR3 is made up of 14 amino acids. CDR3 protein: CSVSDRGAVAGYTF. In DNA, the CDR3 is TGCAGCGTCTCTGACAGGGGGGCGGTAGCTGGCTACACCTTC.

This clone was seen a single time. The chain joins TRBV28 to TRBJ1-6; no firm D call. Germline V gene data show CDR1 as MDHEN and CDR2 as SYDVKM. CDR3 length equals 17 residues. V was trimmed by 5 bases and J by 1 base, leaving 15 bases between them. This CDR3 reads CASSIMLRASYNSPLHF. The CDR3 DNA is TGTGCCAGCAGTATTATGTTAAGGGCTTCCTATAATTCACCCCTCCACTTT.

In this sample, this clone turned up once. The chain couples TRBV9 to TRBJ2-5; perhaps TRBD2 as D (6 bases). The CDR3 sequence is 14 residues long. Germline V lookup: CDR1 SGDLS, CDR2 YYNGEE. Trimming stripped 4 bases from V and 0 bases from J, with 10 bases between. In nucleotides, the CDR3 is TGTGCCAGCAGCCCCAGGGACTACCAAGAGACCCAGTACTTC. Translation: CASSPRDYQETQYF.

This rearrangement joins TRBV28 to TRBJ2-1, with 15 bases that match TRBD2. Germline-derived CDR1 and CDR2 are MDHEN and SYDVKM. This CDR3 has 16 amino acids. V trimming: 4 bases; J trimming: 7 bases; junction bases outside the gene matches: 5. The CDR3 spells CASSSLGLAGGNEQFF. The CDR3 DNA reads TGTGCCAGCAGTTCCTTGGGACTAGCGGGAGGAAATGAGCAGTTCTTC.

V is TRBV21-1 and J is TRBJ2-1; the D segment call TRBD2 is taken from the table without a DNA check. TRBV21-1 is a documented pseudogene. This CDR3 spans 16 amino acids. CDR3: CASSNKAPTPRNEQFF. Written as DNA, the CDR3 is TGTGCCAGCAGCAATAAAGCTCCTACCCCGCGCAATGAGCAGTTCTTC.

The chain is built from TRBV18 and TRBJ2-2, with TRBD2 matching over 9 bases. Germline CDR1 reads KGHSH; CDR2 reads LQKENI. The J segment lost 3 bases and the V segment lost 6 bases, leaving 5 bases of the junction unmatched. The CDR3 extends over 15 amino acids. The chain's CDR3 is CASSQGTSYTGELFF. CDR3 nucleotide sequence: TGTGCCAGCTCCCAAGGGACTAGCTACACCGGGGAGCTGTTTTTT.

The V and J genes are TRBV2 and TRBJ2-7; D is perhaps TRBD1 (5 bases). Trimming took 0 bases from V and 3 from J, leaving 9 bases between them. The CDR3 has 14 amino acids. The germline CDR1 and CDR2 sequences are SNHLY and FYNNEI. The CDR3 region has the DNA TGTGCCAGCAGTGAAGCGGGGCCCTTCTACGAGCAGTACTTC. It codes for CASSEAGPFYEQYF. Combining the CDR3 with reference TRBV2 and TRBJ2-7 gives the whole variable domain EPEVTQTPSHQVTQMGQEVILRCVPISNHLYFYWYRQILGQKVEFLVSFYNNEISEKSEIFDDQFSVERPDGSNFTLKIRSTKLEDSAMYFCASSEAGPFYEQYFGPGTRLTVT.

This clone was seen once. V gene TRBV11-2 combines with J gene TRBJ1-5; TRBD1 agrees at 7 bases. The V segment lost 5 bases and the J segment 7 bases; nucleotides outside the gene matches: 5. The CDR3 is 13 residues long. The V gene's germline CDR1 is SGHAT and CDR2 FQNNGV. The CDR3 region is CASSRQGGQPQHF. The CDR3 DNA reads TGTGCCAGCAGCCGACAGGGCGGCCAGCCCCAGCATTTT.

The rearrangement links TRBV9 to TRBJ1-5, with D possibly TRBD1 on 6 matching bases. The V gene's germline CDR1 is SGDLS and CDR2 YYNGEE. Trimming took 4 bases from V and 6 from J, leaving 11 bases between them. This CDR3 contains 13 residues. This chain's CDR3 is CASSRDIGQPQHF. The CDR3 DNA reads TGTGCCAGCAGCCGGGACATAGGTCAGCCCCAGCATTTT.

The chain uses TRBV10-2 and TRBJ2-3; 11 bases line up with TRBD2. Trimming cost V 5 bases and J 2 bases; bases outside gene matches: 6. Germline V gene data show CDR1 as WSHSY and CDR2 as SAAADI. This CDR3 region has 16 residues. CDR3 sequence reads: CASSPPTSGATDTQYF. CDR3 sequence (DNA): TGCGCCAGCAGTCCTCCGACTAGCGGGGCCACAGATACGCAGTATTTT.

This chain uses TRBV23-1 with TRBJ2-7, with a possible D match to TRBD1 (5 bases). TRBV23-1 is known as an ORF, though its function is uncertain. This CDR3 is built from 12 residues. V lost 10 bases, J lost 5 bases, and 15 bases lay in between. As DNA, the CDR3 is TGCGCCACCAGGGTCCCCCGCGACGAGCAGTACTTC. This translates into CATRVPRDEQYF.

This chain links TRBV29-1 with TRBJ1-2; D is uncertain. The CDR3 is 12 residues long. The V gene's germline CDR1 is SQVTM and CDR2 ANQGSEA. Trimming cost V 4 bases and J 2 bases, with 8 bases left between them. This chain's CDR3 is CSVGARNYGYTF. The CDR3 DNA reads TGCAGCGTTGGGGCCAGGAACTATGGCTACACCTTC.

The chain joins TRBV2 to TRBJ2-1; 9 nucleotides line up with TRBD2. This CDR3 has 17 residues. V lost 7 bases, J lost 0 bases, and 10 bases stayed unmatched. CDR1 and CDR2 (germline): SNHLY, FYNNEI. As DNA, the CDR3 is TGTGCCAGCACCCTTCGGGGGCGGGGGGGCTCCTACAATGAGCAGTTCTTC. Protein product: CASTLRGRGGSYNEQFF.

As regards this clone: Other nucleotide sequences from this sample produce the same CDR3. The chain has TRBV6-5 and TRBJ2-5; D not resolved. There are 11 residues in the CDR3. In germline, CDR1 is MNHEY, CDR2 SVGAGI. Trimming removed 2 bases from V and 4 bases from J, with 2 bases in between. This chain's CDR3 is CASSYGETQYF. The CDR3 DNA reads TGTGCCAGCAGTTACGGAGAGACCCAGTACTTC.

The V call is TRBV18, the J call TRBJ2-1, with 7 nucleotides matching TRBD1. The CDR3 extends over 14 amino acids. Trimming cost V 1 base and J 8 bases; bases outside gene matches: 5. CDR1 is KGHSH and CDR2 is LQKENI in the germline V gene. In DNA, the CDR3 is TGTGCCAGCTCACCACAGAACAGGGGCGATGAGCAGTTCTTC. It translates to CASSPQNRGDEQFF.

This chain joins TRBV18 and TRBJ2-3; the D is unclear. The CDR3 runs to 14 residues. CDR1 and CDR2 from the germline V gene are KGHSH and LQKENI. Trimming took 2 bases from V and 1 from J, leaving 7 bases between them. CDR3 sequence: CASSPDTRTDTQYF. The CDR3 nucleotides read TGTGCCAGCTCACCAGACACTCGCACAGATACGCAGTATTTT.

As concerns this clone: Other DNA sequences within the sample encode an identical CDR3. The chain uses TRBV28 and TRBJ2-6; 7 bases are a match to TRBD2. Germline V CDR1 and CDR2: MDHEN, SYDVKM. CDR3 length: 15 residues. The ends lost 5 bases at V and 4 bases at J; junction bases unmatched: 5. This CDR3 reads CASSLGGAGANVLTF. The CDR3 region has the DNA TGTGCCAGCAGTCTGGGAGGGGCCGGGGCCAACGTCCTGACTTTC. The whole variable domain, remainder taken from reference TRBV28 and TRBJ2-6, is DVKVTQSSRYLVKRTGEKVFLECVQDMDHENMFWYRQDPGLGLRLIYFSYDVKMKEKGDIPEGYSVSREKKERFSLILESASTNQTSMYLCASSLGGAGANVLTFGAGSRLTVL.

The chain employs TRBV3-1 (or the pseudogene TRBV3-2) and TRBJ1-5; the D is unclear. Trimming removed 5 bases from V and 2 bases from J, with 16 bases in between. The CDR3 covers 16 residues. From germline, CDR1 is LGHDT and CDR2 YNNKEL (reference sequence). As DNA, the CDR3 is TGTGCCAGCAGCATAAAAGGTTCGGGTGGCAATCAGCCCCAGCATTTT. This gives the protein CASSIKGSGGNQPQHF.

The V call is TRBV28, the J call TRBJ2-5, with TRBD1 matching 7 bases. Germline lookup yields CDR1 MDHEN and CDR2 SYDVKM. The CDR3 spans 14 residues. Losses at the gene ends were 2 bases for V and 7 bases for J; bases not matched to a gene: 7. In DNA form, the CDR3 reads TGTGCCAGCAGTTTAGGGGACAGAGGAGGGACCCAGTACTTC. Its protein is CASSLGDRGGTQYF.

V usage is TRBV18 and J usage is TRBJ2-7; a weak D match, TRBD1 (5 bases). This CDR3 contains 14 residues. V was pared by 5 bases and J by 2 bases, with 13 bases between. From germline, CDR1 is KGHSH and CDR2 LQKENI. CDR3 bases: TGTGCCAGCTCAGCTGGCAGACAGACCTACGAGCAGTACTTC. The encoded protein is CASSAGRQTYEQYF.